This is a list of T cell receptor beta chains from one sample in a study of blood T cell repertoires in COVID-19. TCRdb keeps only in-frame clones here, not all; method: immunoSEQ multiplex PCR. The profile covers some 250,000 clones, with around 89% appearing a single time and 0.95% to 1% taken by the ten largest. The sample was peripheral blood. These receptors were taken from a woman between 35 and 50 years old who had recovered from COVID-19. The CDR3 runs from the conserved cysteine through the conserved F or W. Each record gives: D gene, V gene, clone size, J gene, CDR3 length, CDR3 DNA, CDR3 protein. A D gene is named only where the DNA matches it firmly. The size entry is marked missing in some rows and otherwise reads once, few, many or a size class.

>NA|TRBV7-9|NA|TRBJ2-1|13
TGTGCCAGCAGCTACAAGGGCAGGGCTGAGCAGTTCTTC
CASSYKGRAEQFF
>TRBD1|TRBV2|NA|TRBJ1-1|14
TGTGCCAGCAGGGAACAGGGGGCGAGCACTGAAGCTTTCTTT
CASREQGASTEAFF
>NA|TRBV14|NA|TRBJ1-4|16
TGTGCCAGCAGCCCAGTTGGCGGCTTGGGTAATGAAAAACTGTTTTTT
CASSPVGGLGNEKLFF
>NA|TRBV30|NA|TRBJ1-1|14
TGTGCCTGGGACAACGGGGGGCGGTGGACTGAAGCTTTCTTT
CAWDNGGRWTEAFF
>NA|TRBV2|NA|TRBJ1-5|12
TGTGCCAGAGGACAACTCGGTCAGCCCCAGCATTTT
CARGQLGQPQHF
>NA|TRBV6-5|NA|TRBJ1-1|14
TGTGCCAGCAGTTTCGCCCCGGGGGGCACTGAAGCTTTCTTT
CASSFAPGGTEAFF
>NA|TRBV30|NA|TRBJ1-5|20
TGTGCCTGGAGTGCCACCTTGGGGCTAATAGGGGTTTATAGCAATCAGCCCCAGCATTTT
CAWSATLGLIGVYSNQPQHF
>TRBD1|TRBV5-1|NA|TRBJ1-6|16
TGCGCCAGCACCAGTCTGGGACAGGGAATAGGTTCACCCCTCCACTTT
CASTSLGQGIGSPLHF
>TRBD2|TRBV7-9|NA|TRBJ2-2|15
TGTGCCAGCAGCCCCCCTAGCGGGAGGGCCGGGGAGCTGTTTTTT
CASSPPSGRAGELFF
>NA|TRBV5-4|NA|TRBJ1-1|14
TGTGCCAGCAGCTTGGGCGGTCCGAACACTGAAGCTTTCTTT
CASSLGGPNTEAFF
>NA|TRBV24-1|once|TRBJ1-2|15
TGTGCCACCAGTGACCCATGGCGGGACTTTGGGGGCTACACCTTC
CATSDPWRDFGGYTF
>TRBD2|TRBV7-2|NA|TRBJ2-5|15
TGTGCCAGCAGCCCGGCGCACGGGGGGTGGGAGACCCAGTACTTC
CASSPAHGGWETQYF
>NA|TRBV3-1/TRBV3-2|NA|TRBJ1-2|13
TGTGCCAGCAGCCATGGGGGCTGGGAGGGCTACACCTTC
CASSHGGWEGYTF
>TRBD1|TRBV5-8|NA|TRBJ1-6|15
TGTGCCAGCAGCTTGCGACAGGGCCCTAATTCACCCCTCCACTTT
CASSLRQGPNSPLHF
>TRBD1|TRBV3-1/TRBV3-2|NA|TRBJ2-1|12
TGTGCCAGCAGCCAAGGACAGGGGTGGCAGTTCTTC
CASSQGQGWQFF
>NA|TRBV21-1|NA|TRBJ2-2|15
TGTGCCAGCAGCAAAGGGGGGGAAAACACCGGGGAGCTGTTTTTT
CASSKGGENTGELFF
>TRBD1|TRBV19|NA|TRBJ1-1|14
TGTGCCAGTAGTAGACAGGGGATGAACACTGAAGCTTTCTTT
CASSRQGMNTEAFF
>TRBD1|TRBV5-1|NA|TRBJ1-6|14
TGCGCCAGCAGCCCCGACAGGGCCAATTCACCCCTCCACTTT
CASSPDRANSPLHF
>NA|TRBV24-1|NA|TRBJ2-1|15
TGTGCCACCAGTGGGGGGGGCGGCTCCTACAATGAGCAGTTCTTC
CATSGGGGSYNEQFF
>NA|TRBV11-2|NA|TRBJ1-4|17
TGTGCCAGCAGCCTCCGCCCCGACAGGACAACTAATGAAAAACTGTTTTTT
CASSLRPDRTTNEKLFF
>TRBD2|TRBV30|NA|TRBJ2-1|11
TGTGCCTGCCAGGGCGGGGGATGGGTGTTCTTC
CACQGGGWVFF
>NA|TRBV25-1|NA|TRBJ1-4|14
TGTGCCAGCAGCCGGACACATTGGAGCGAAAAACTGTTTTTT
CASSRTHWSEKLFF
>TRBD1|TRBV5-1|NA|TRBJ2-3|17
TGCGCCAGCAGCCTCCACCCGAGGACAGGGGGGATAGATACGCAGTATTTT
CASSLHPRTGGIDTQYF
>TRBD2|TRBV5-4|NA|TRBJ2-1|16
TGTGCCAGCAGCCCACAGACTAGCGGGAGAATCGGGGAGCAGTTCTTC
CASSPQTSGRIGEQFF
>TRBD2|TRBV5-4|NA|TRBJ2-7|17
TGTGCCAGCAGCTCGGGACTAGCGGGAGGCCCACCCTACGAGCAGTACTTC
CASSSGLAGGPPYEQYF
>NA|TRBV5-1|NA|TRBJ1-5|18
TGCGCCAGCAGCTTGGCCGGGGTGACCGTGTATAGCAATCAGCCCCAGCATTTT
CASSLAGVTVYSNQPQHF
>NA|TRBV29-1|NA|TRBJ2-1|10
TGCAGCGTTGAAGGGGCAGAGCAGTTCTTC
CSVEGAEQFF
>NA|TRBV5-1|NA|TRBJ2-7|14
TGCGCCAGCAGCAGGTCTAGCGCCTCCTACGAGCAGTACTTC
CASSRSSASYEQYF
>TRBD2|TRBV27|few|TRBJ2-7|14
TGTGCCAGCAGGGGAGAGCGGGAAGGGTACGAGCAGTACTTC
CASRGEREGYEQYF
>NA|TRBV15|NA|TRBJ2-6|15
TGTGCCACCAGCAGAGGGTGGCCCGGGGCCAACGTCCTGACTTTC
CATSRGWPGANVLTF
>NA|TRBV5-1|NA|TRBJ2-7|15
TGCGCCAGCAGCCCTCGACAGGCGACCGCCTACGAGCAGTACTTC
CASSPRQATAYEQYF
>NA|TRBV5-1|NA|TRBJ1-6|14
TGCGCCAGCAGCTTTGATCCGGGAGGGTCACCCCTCCACTTT
CASSFDPGGSPLHF
>NA|TRBV7-9|NA|TRBJ1-5|16
TGTGCCAGCAGCTTAGTGGGTTTGGGGGGAGTTCAGCCCCAGCATTTT
CASSLVGLGGVQPQHF
>NA|TRBV30|NA|TRBJ1-2|14
TGTGCCTGGAGTGCAGGGCTCAACGGGGGTGGCTACACCTTC
CAWSAGLNGGGYTF
>NA|TRBV5-1|NA|TRBJ1-5|13
TGCGCCAGCAGCGGGGACATTGATCAGCCCCAGCATTTT
CASSGDIDQPQHF
>TRBD2|TRBV6-2/TRBV6-3|NA|TRBJ2-5|16
TGTGCCAGCAGCCCTGGACTAGCGGGAGTTTGGGAGACCCAGTACTTC
CASSPGLAGVWETQYF
>TRBD2|TRBV18|once|TRBJ2-1|19
TGTGCCAGCTCCCCCGCCGGACTAGCGGGCCCCAGCTCCTACAATGAGCAGTTCTTC
CASSPAGLAGPSSYNEQFF
>NA|TRBV30|once|TRBJ1-2|12
TGTGCCTGGAGAACACATAACTATGGCTACACCTTC
CAWRTHNYGYTF
>NA|TRBV6-5|NA|TRBJ2-3|16
TGTGCCAGCAGTTACGGGGGGACGGGCATGACAGATACGCAGTATTTT
CASSYGGTGMTDTQYF
>NA|TRBV30|NA|TRBJ2-5|15
TGTGCCTGGAGTGTAATCAGGGGAGCCAGGGAGACCCAGTACTTC
CAWSVIRGARETQYF
>NA|TRBV18|NA|TRBJ1-2|14
TGTGCCAGCTCCCGTACGGACAGAGACTATGGCTACACCTTC
CASSRTDRDYGYTF
>TRBD2|TRBV24-1|once|TRBJ2-3|18
TGTGCCACCAGTGATTGGCCTAGGGCTAGCGGCCGCACAGATACGCAGTATTTT
CATSDWPRASGRTDTQYF
>NA|TRBV15|NA|TRBJ2-7|15
TGTGCCACCAGCAGACCTGGGGCAGTTTCCTACGAGCAGTACTTC
CATSRPGAVSYEQYF
>NA|TRBV3-1/TRBV3-2|NA|TRBJ1-3|14
TGTGCCAGCAGCAAACAGAGCTCTGGAAACACCATATATTTT
CASSKQSSGNTIYF
>NA|TRBV5-1|NA|TRBJ2-1|11
TGCGCCAGCAGCTTGGGGGGCAAGCAGTTCTTC
CASSLGGKQFF
>TRBD1|TRBV2|NA|TRBJ1-1|14
TGTGCCAGCAGTGAAGCGGGGACAGGGGGTGAAGCTTTCTTT
CASSEAGTGGEAFF
>NA|TRBV9|NA|TRBJ2-1|15
TGTGCCAGCAGCGTGGGGGGGCGGCCCTACAATGAGCAGTTCTTC
CASSVGGRPYNEQFF
>TRBD2|TRBV19|NA|TRBJ2-4|18
TGTGCCAGTACCCCGGGACTAGCGGGAGGTTTGGCCAAAAACATTCAGTACTTC
CASTPGLAGGLAKNIQYF
>NA|TRBV25-1|NA|TRBJ1-2|12
TGTGCCAGCAGCCCTCTGGGGGGTGGCTACACCTTC
CASSPLGGGYTF
>TRBD2|TRBV5-1|NA|TRBJ2-7|17
TGCGCCAGCAGCGGAAGGACAGGGGGACTAGCGGGATCAGCGCAGTACTTC
CASSGRTGGLAGSAQYF
>NA|TRBV4-3|few|TRBJ1-5|14
TGCGCCAGCAGCTCATTTGGGGGGAATCAGCCCCAGCATTTT
CASSSFGGNQPQHF
>NA|TRBV5-4|NA|TRBJ2-2|15
TGTGCCAGCAACCAGGACAGCACGAACACCGGGGAGCTGTTTTTT
CASNQDSTNTGELFF
>NA|TRBV6-2/TRBV6-3|NA|TRBJ2-2|13
TGTGCCAGCAGTTACGGTGGAGTCCGGGAGCTGTTTTTT
CASSYGGVRELFF
>TRBD2|TRBV19|NA|TRBJ2-1|15
TGTGCCAGTAGTCCTCGTACTAGCGGGAGGGGGGAGCAGTTCTTC
CASSPRTSGRGEQFF
>NA|TRBV12-3/TRBV12-4|NA|TRBJ1-1|11
TGTGCCAGCACCCCCGCCGGTCGGGCTTTCTTT
CASTPAGRAFF
>TRBD1|TRBV19|NA|TRBJ1-1|15
TGTGCCAGTAGTACACAGGACAGGGCGGGCACTGAAGCTTTCTTT
CASSTQDRAGTEAFF